This is a list of T cell receptor beta chains from one sample in a study of T cell repertoires in cytomegalovirus infection. Each CDR3 protein gets one entry after TCRdb re-called the reads with MiXCR. This sample has 200,000 to 300,000 distinct CDR3 sequences; approximately 10% occur once, and the top ten carry around 15%. Input material: PBMCs. These TCRs come from a human donor in good health (CMV status not recorded). Some clones in this sample may be carry-over from other donors' samples. Each CDR3 is given with its conserved first and last residue. A D gene is named only where the DNA matches it firmly. Clone size is shown for a subset of rows, as once, few, many or a class of expanded clone.

clone_size	v_call	d_call	j_call	cdr3_aa	cdr3_nt
many	TRBV7-8	TRBD2	TRBJ2-3	CASSLLAGGPRDTQYF	TGTGCCAGCAGCTTACTAGCGGGAGGGCCACGAGATACGCAGTATTTT
NA	TRBV11-2	NA	TRBJ2-5	CASSLTRSMGGTQYF	TGTGCCAGCAGCTTAACCAGGTCGATGGGGGGGACCCAGTACTTC
many	TRBV7-2	NA	TRBJ1-5	CASRPGGMSNQPQHF	TGTGCCAGCAGACCCGGCGGCATGAGCAATCAGCCCCAGCATTTT
many	TRBV7-9	NA	TRBJ2-1	CASSPFGTHSYNEQFF	TGTGCCAGCAGCCCGTTCGGGACCCACTCCTACAATGAGCAGTTCTTC
few	TRBV24-1	NA	TRBJ2-3	CATTPTAGDTQYF	TGTGCCACCACCCCTACCGCGGGAGATACGCAGTATTTT
few	TRBV29-1	NA	TRBJ1-4	CSAGEGKLFF	TGCAGCGCAGGGGAGGGGAAACTGTTTTTT
many	TRBV11-2	TRBD1	TRBJ2-5	CASSSRVERLTGTVQTQYF	TGTGCCAGCAGCTCGAGAGTTGAGAGGCTGACCGGGACAGTCCAGACCCAGTACTTC
many	TRBV15	NA	TRBJ1-1	CATSRGESRNTEAFF	TGTGCCACCAGCAGAGGTGAATCCAGGAACACTGAAGCTTTCTTT
NA	TRBV6-6	NA	TRBJ1-4	CASSLRGSTNEKLFF	TGTGCCAGCAGTCTCAGGGGCTCAACTAATGAAAAACTGTTTTTT
many	TRBV7-2	TRBD1	TRBJ1-1	CASSSRGQGTEAFF	TGTGCCAGCAGCTCCAGGGGGCAGGGCACTGAAGCTTTCTTT
many	TRBV11-2	TRBD1	TRBJ1-2	CASLVAGGYGYTF	TGTGCCAGCTTGGTCGCAGGGGGGTATGGCTACACCTTC
many	TRBV7-2	TRBD1	TRBJ1-2	CASSSGTGGNYGYTF	TGTGCCAGCAGCTCCGGGACAGGGGGAAACTATGGCTACACCTTC
many	TRBV7-8	NA	TRBJ2-5	CASRPEGSRQETQYF	TGTGCCAGCAGACCCGAGGGGAGCAGGCAAGAGACCCAGTACTTC
many	TRBV7-2	TRBD1	TRBJ1-5	CASGTGVWNQPQHF	TGTGCCAGCGGAACAGGGGTGTGGAATCAGCCCCAGCATTTT
NA	TRBV20-1	TRBD2	TRBJ2-3	CSARDPSLAGGHTDTQYF	TGCAGTGCTAGAGATCCCTCTTTAGCGGGGGGACACACAGATACGCAGTATTTT
NA	TRBV3-1	NA	TRBJ1-1	CAVRTGLGTEAFF	TGTGCCGTCAGGACGGGGCTGGGCACTGAAGCTTTCTTT
NA	TRBV7-9	TRBD2	TRBJ2-3	CASTTGLADTDTQYF	TGTGCCAGCACCACGGGACTAGCGGATACAGATACGCAGTATTTT
many	TRBV7-6	NA	TRBJ1-1	CASSLVASTEAFF	TGTGCCAGCAGCTTAGTTGCCTCCACTGAAGCTTTCTTT
many	TRBV7-8	NA	TRBJ1-2	CASSAGSGLVYTF	TGTGCCAGCAGTGCTGGAAGTGGATTAGTTTACACCTTC
many	TRBV4-3	NA	TRBJ1-1	CASSQAPQGSRTEAFF	TGCGCCAGCAGCCAAGCCCCGCAGGGCAGTAGGACTGAAGCTTTCTTT
many	TRBV7-6	NA	TRBJ1-1	CASSLQVLAQNTEAFF	TGTGCCAGCAGCTTACAGGTGCTAGCCCAGAACACTGAAGCTTTCTTT
few	TRBV18	NA	TRBJ2-3	CASLLRGASTDTQYF	TGTGCCAGCCTCTTAAGGGGGGCATCCACAGATACGCAGTATTTT
few	TRBV25-1	TRBD1	TRBJ2-7	CASRQGDEQYF	TGTGCCAGCCGACAGGGTGACGAGCAGTACTTC
many	TRBV7-3	NA	TRBJ2-2	CASSPPGLSTGELFF	TGTGCCAGCTCCCCTCCGGGACTGTCCACCGGGGAGCTGTTTTTT
many	TRBV7-2	NA	TRBJ2-3	CASSLMGRRADTQYF	TGTGCCAGCAGCTTAATGGGTCGCAGAGCAGATACGCAGTATTTT
many	TRBV29-1	NA	TRBJ1-2	CSVGDTGKGSIGYTF	TGCAGCGTTGGCGACACAGGGAAAGGGTCTATTGGCTACACCTTC
many	TRBV19	TRBD1	TRBJ1-1	CASPRNPGTGRSIMNTEAFF	TGTGCCAGTCCACGTAATCCCGGGACAGGGAGGAGTATTATGAACACTGAAGCTTTCTTT
many	TRBV19	NA	TRBJ2-1	CASSLDTISYNEQFF	TGTGCCAGTAGTCTTGACACCATATCCTACAATGAGCAGTTCTTC
many	TRBV7-2	TRBD1	TRBJ2-1	CASSLTGTGVYNEQFF	TGTGCCAGCAGCCTCACCGGGACAGGGGTATACAATGAGCAGTTCTTC
many	TRBV7-2	NA	TRBJ1-1	CASSPTRAVAAFF	TGTGCCAGCAGCCCTACCCGAGCGGTTGCGGCTTTCTTT
many	TRBV7-2	TRBD1	TRBJ1-2	CASSPRTGGAGSNGYTF	TGTGCCAGCAGCCCTCGGACAGGGGGCGCGGGTTCTAATGGCTACACCTTC
few	TRBV15	NA	TRBJ1-5	CATSRGGVEGTNQPQHF	TGTGCCACCAGCAGAGGAGGGGTAGAGGGGACCAATCAGCCCCAGCATTTT
NA	TRBV20-1	NA	TRBJ1-6	CSARTSGSGHSPLHF	TGCAGTGCTAGAACCAGCGGGTCGGGGCATTCACCCCTCCACTTT
few	TRBV19	NA	TRBJ1-2	CASSIGGATNYGYTF	TGTGCCAGTAGTATAGGAGGGGCGACTAACTATGGCTACACCTTC
many	TRBV12-3/TRBV12-4	NA	TRBJ1-5	CASLSGRGQPQHF	TGTGCCAGTTTAAGCGGTCGGGGGCAGCCCCAGCATTTT
many	TRBV7-2	TRBD2	TRBJ2-3	CVTIGLAGGEDTQYF	TGTGTCACCATAGGCCTAGCGGGGGGGGAAGATACGCAGTATTTT
few	TRBV3-1	NA	TRBJ1-2	CASSHPTRPRKGYTF	TGTGCCAGCAGCCATCCTACTCGACCCAGAAAAGGCTACACCTTC
many	TRBV7-2	NA	TRBJ1-1	CASSFTQVAAFF	TGTGCCAGCAGCTTCACCCAGGTGGCGGCTTTCTTT
many	TRBV7-6	NA	TRBJ2-7	CASSPDTYEQYF	TGTGCCAGCAGCCCGGACACCTACGAGCAGTACTTC
NA	TRBV20-1	NA	TRBJ1-2	CSAREFLNYGYTF	TGCAGTGCTAGAGAGTTCCTTAACTATGGCTACACCTTC
NA	TRBV25-1	NA	TRBJ2-6	CASNFAGANVLTF	TGTGCCAGCAACTTCGCTGGGGCCAACGTCCTGACTTTC
few	TRBV25-1	NA	TRBJ1-1	CASSQGKLQAFF	TGTGCCAGCAGTCAAGGGAAGTTGCAAGCTTTCTTT
many	TRBV7-2	TRBD1	TRBJ2-2	CASSPGQGRTGELFF	TGTGCCAGCAGCCCGGGACAGGGTAGAACCGGGGAGCTGTTTTTT
many	TRBV12-3/TRBV12-4	TRBD1	TRBJ1-2	CASSPAGTGGGYTF	TGTGCCAGCAGTCCAGCCGGGACAGGGGGTGGCTACACCTTC
NA	TRBV4-3	TRBD1	TRBJ1-2	CASSQDRADYYGYTF	TGCGCCAGCAGCCAGGACAGGGCCGACTACTATGGCTACACCTTC
many	TRBV28	TRBD2	TRBJ2-1	CASTATSGAYNEQFF	TGTGCCAGCACCGCGACTAGCGGAGCTTACAATGAGCAGTTCTTC
many	TRBV7-8	NA	TRBJ1-2	CASSLIAEPNYGYTF	TGTGCCAGCAGCTTAATTGCAGAACCTAACTATGGCTACACCTTC
NA	TRBV3-1	TRBD2	TRBJ2-7	CASSQGLAAYEQYF	TGTGCCAGCAGCCAAGGACTAGCGGCCTACGAGCAGTACTTC
many	TRBV7-2	NA	TRBJ2-2	CASSRGDYTGELFF	TGTGCCAGCAGCCGAGGGGATTACACCGGGGAGCTGTTTTTT
many	TRBV5-6	NA	TRBJ1-4	CASSLMSRNEKLFF	TGTGCCAGCAGCTTGATGTCTCGAAATGAAAAACTGTTTTTT
many	TRBV7-8	NA	TRBJ1-6	CASSLAQYNSPLHF	TGTGCCAGCAGCTTAGCCCAGTATAATTCACCCCTCCACTTT
NA	TRBV19	TRBD1	TRBJ2-3	CASTGQGSTDTQYF	TGTGCCAGCACGGGACAGGGGTCAACAGATACGCAGTATTTT
many	TRBV7-2	NA	TRBJ2-7	CASSRDLAGVYEQYF	TGTGCCAGCAGCCGCGACCTAGCAGGGGTCTACGAGCAGTACTTC
many	TRBV5-1	NA	TRBJ1-2	CASTPGDFGYGYTF	TGCGCCAGCACTCCGGGGGACTTTGGCTATGGCTACACCTTC
NA	TRBV20-1	NA	TRBJ1-2	CSSWRPGDYGYTF	TGCAGTTCTTGGCGTCCAGGCGACTATGGCTACACCTTC
many	TRBV7-2	NA	TRBJ1-2	CASSPGATYGYTF	TGTGCCAGCAGCCCCGGCGCGACCTATGGCTACACCTTC
NA	TRBV20-1	TRBD1	TRBJ1-6	CSASRGQGAASNSPLHF	TGCAGTGCTAGCCGTGGACAGGGGGCTGCTAGTAATTCACCCCTCCACTTT
many	TRBV12-3/TRBV12-4	TRBD2	TRBJ2-1	CASKSPGLAASYNEQFF	TGTGCCAGCAAATCTCCGGGACTAGCGGCTTCCTACAATGAGCAGTTCTTC
few	TRBV12-3/TRBV12-4	NA	TRBJ2-2	CASQGNPGELFF	TGTGCCAGCCAGGGGAATCCCGGGGAGCTGTTTTTT
many	TRBV25-1	TRBD1	TRBJ2-6	CASSEGQGALGANVLTF	TGTGCCAGCAGTGAGGGACAGGGGGCGCTTGGGGCCAACGTCCTGACTTTC